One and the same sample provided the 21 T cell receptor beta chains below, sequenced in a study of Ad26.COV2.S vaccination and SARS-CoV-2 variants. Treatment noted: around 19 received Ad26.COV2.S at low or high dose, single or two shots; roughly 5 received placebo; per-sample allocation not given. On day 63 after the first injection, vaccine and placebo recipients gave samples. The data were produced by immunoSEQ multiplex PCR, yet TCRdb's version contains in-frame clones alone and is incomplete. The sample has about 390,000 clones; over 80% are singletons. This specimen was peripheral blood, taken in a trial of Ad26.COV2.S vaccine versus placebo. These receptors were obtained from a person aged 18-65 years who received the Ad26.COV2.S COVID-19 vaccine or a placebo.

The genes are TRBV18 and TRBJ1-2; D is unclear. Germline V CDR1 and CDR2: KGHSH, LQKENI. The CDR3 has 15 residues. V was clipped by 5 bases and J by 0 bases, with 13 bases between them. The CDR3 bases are TGTGCCAGCTCATCGGACGGATACTCTAACTATGGCTACACCTTC. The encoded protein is CASSSDGYSNYGYTF.

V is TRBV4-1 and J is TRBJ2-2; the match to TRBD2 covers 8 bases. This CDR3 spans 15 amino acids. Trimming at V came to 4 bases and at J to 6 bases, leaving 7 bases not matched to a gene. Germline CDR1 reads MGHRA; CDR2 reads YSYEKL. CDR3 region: CASSPGGFRAGELFF. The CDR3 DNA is TGCGCCAGCAGCCCGGGAGGGTTTAGGGCCGGGGAGCTGTTTTTT.

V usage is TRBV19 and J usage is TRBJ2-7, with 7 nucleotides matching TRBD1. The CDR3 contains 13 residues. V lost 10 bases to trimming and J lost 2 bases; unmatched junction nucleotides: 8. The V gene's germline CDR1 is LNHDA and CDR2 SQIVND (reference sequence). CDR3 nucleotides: TGTGCCACCCCCGAGGGGACAGCCTACGAGCAGTACTTC. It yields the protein CATPEGTAYEQYF.

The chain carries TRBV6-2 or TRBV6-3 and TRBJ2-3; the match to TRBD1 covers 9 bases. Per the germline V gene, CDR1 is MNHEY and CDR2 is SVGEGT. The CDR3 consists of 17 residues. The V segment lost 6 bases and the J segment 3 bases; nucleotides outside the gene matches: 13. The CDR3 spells CASSLYTGTGRTDTQYF. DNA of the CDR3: TGTGCCAGCAGCCTATATACCGGGACAGGGAGGACAGATACGCAGTATTTT.

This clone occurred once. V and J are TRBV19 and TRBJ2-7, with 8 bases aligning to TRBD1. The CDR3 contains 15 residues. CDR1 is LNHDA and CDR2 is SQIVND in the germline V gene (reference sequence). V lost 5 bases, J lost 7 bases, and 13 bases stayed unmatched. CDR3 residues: CASSVGQVMEGEQYF. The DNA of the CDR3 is TGTGCCAGTAGTGTGGGACAGGTGATGGAGGGTGAGCAGTACTTC.

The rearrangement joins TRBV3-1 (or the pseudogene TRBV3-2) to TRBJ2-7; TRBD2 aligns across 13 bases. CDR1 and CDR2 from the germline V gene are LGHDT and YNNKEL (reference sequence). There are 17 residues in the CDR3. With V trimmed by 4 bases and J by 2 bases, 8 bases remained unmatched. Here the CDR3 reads CASSPRTSGGLTYEQYF. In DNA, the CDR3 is TGTGCCAGCAGCCCACGGACTAGCGGGGGCCTAACCTACGAGCAGTACTTC.

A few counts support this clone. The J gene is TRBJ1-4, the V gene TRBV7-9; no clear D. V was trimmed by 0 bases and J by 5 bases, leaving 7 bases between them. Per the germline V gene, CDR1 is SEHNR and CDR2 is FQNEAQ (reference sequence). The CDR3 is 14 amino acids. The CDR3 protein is CASSLAGKNEKLFF. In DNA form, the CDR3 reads TGTGCCAGCAGCTTAGCAGGGAAAAATGAAAAACTGTTTTTT.

CDR3 nucleotide sequence: TGTGCCAGCAGCACGAGTACAGGGAATGGAGAGACCCAGTACTTC. Protein: CASSTSTGNGETQYF. The rearrangement joins TRBV7-2 to TRBJ2-5, with D possibly being TRBD1 (6 bases). V shed 5 bases and J shed 4 bases, with 17 bases lying between them. Germline V gene sequence: CDR1 SGHTA, CDR2 FQGNSA. CDR3 size: 15 residues.

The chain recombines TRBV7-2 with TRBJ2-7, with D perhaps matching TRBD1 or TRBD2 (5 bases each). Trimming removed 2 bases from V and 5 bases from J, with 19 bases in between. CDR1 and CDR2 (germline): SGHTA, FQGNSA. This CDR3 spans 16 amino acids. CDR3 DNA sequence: TGTGCCAGCAGCTTAAGGGGTATGGGGAGTCCCCACGAGCAGTACTTC. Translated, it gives CASSLRGMGSPHEQYF.

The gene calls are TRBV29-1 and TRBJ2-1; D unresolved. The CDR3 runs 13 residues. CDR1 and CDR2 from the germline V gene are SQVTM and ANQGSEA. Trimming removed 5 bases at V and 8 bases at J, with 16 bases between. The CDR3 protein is CSVRQIYMDEQFF. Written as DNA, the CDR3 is TGCAGCGTTCGGCAGATCTACATGGATGAGCAGTTCTTC.

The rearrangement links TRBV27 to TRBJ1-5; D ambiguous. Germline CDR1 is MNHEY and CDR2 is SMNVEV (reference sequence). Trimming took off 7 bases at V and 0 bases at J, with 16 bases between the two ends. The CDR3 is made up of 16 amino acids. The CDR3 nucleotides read TGTGCCAGCACCCGAAAGGGAGGCAATAGCAATCAGCCCCAGCATTTT. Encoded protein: CASTRKGGNSNQPQHF.

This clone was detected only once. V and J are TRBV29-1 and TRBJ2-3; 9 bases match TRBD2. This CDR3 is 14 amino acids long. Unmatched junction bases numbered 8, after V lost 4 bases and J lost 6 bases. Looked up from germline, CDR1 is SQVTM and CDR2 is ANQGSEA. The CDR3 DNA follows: TGCAGCGTTGTAATGGGACTAGCATCCGATACGCAGTATTTT. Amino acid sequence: CSVVMGLASDTQYF.

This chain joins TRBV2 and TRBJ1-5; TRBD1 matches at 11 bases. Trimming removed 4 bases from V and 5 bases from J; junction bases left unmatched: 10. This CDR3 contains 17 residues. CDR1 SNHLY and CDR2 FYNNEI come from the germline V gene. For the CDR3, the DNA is TGTGCCAGCAGTGTCTCTCCAGGACAGGGGGCTGATCAGCCCCAGCATTTT. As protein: CASSVSPGQGADQPQHF.

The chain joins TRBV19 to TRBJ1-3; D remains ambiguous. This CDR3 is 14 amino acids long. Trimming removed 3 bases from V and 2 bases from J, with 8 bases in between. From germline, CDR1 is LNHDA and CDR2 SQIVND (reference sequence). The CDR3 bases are TGTGCCAGTAGTATGCGGACGACTGGAAACACCATATATTTT. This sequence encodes CASSMRTTGNTIYF.

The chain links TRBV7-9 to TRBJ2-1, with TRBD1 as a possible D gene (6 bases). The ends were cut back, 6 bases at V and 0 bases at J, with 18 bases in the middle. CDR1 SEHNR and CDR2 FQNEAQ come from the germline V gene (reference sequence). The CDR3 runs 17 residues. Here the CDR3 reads CASRGQGSLSSYNEQFF. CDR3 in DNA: TGTGCCAGCAGGGGCCAGGGGTCATTATCCTCCTACAATGAGCAGTTCTTC.

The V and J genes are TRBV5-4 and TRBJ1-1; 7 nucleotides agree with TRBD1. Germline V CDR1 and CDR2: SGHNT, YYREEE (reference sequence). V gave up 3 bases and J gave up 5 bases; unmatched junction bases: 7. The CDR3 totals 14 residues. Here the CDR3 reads CASSWGAGGTEAFF. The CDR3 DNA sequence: TGTGCCAGCAGCTGGGGCGCAGGGGGGACTGAAGCTTTCTTT.

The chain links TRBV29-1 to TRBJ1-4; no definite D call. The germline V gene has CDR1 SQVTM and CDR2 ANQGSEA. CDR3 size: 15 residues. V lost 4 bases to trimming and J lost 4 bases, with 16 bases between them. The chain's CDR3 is CSVVFLEQYNEKLFF. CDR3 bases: TGCAGCGTTGTCTTCTTAGAACAGTATAATGAAAAACTGTTTTTT.

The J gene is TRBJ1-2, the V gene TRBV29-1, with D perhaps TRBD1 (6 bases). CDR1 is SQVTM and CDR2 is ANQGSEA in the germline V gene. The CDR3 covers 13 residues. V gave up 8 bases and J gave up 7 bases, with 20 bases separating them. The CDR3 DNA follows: TGCAGCCCCAGATCCCAGGGGCGCGGTGGCTACACCTTC. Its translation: CSPRSQGRGGYTF.

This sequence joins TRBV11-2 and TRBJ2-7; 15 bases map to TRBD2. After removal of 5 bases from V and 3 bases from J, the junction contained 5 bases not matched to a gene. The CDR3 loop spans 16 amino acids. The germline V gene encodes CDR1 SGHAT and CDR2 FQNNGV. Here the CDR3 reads CASSGLAGGYYYEQYF. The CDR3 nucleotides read TGTGCCAGCAGCGGACTAGCGGGGGGGTACTACTACGAGCAGTACTTC.

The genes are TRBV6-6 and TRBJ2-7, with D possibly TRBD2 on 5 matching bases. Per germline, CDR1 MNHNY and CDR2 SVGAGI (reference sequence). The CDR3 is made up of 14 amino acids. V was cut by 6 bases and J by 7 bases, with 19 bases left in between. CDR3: CASRTGYVLVEQYF. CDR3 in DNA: TGTGCCAGCAGGACGGGATACGTCCTGGTGGAGCAGTACTTC.

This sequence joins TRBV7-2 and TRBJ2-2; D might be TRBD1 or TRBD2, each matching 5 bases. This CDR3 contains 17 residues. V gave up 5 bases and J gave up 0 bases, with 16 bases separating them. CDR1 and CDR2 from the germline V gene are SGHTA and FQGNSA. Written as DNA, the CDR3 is TGTGCCAGCAGCCCACGGGGCGGCGCGGCGAACACCGGGGAGCTGTTTTTT. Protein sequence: CASSPRGGAANTGELFF.